Following are 7 T cell receptor beta chains from one sample sequenced in a study of post-analysis software for immune sequencing data. Findings of the study overall: Included in a set of roughly five TRBV segments more frequent in patients than controls were TRBV5-6, TRBV5-1 and TRBV20-1.

These receptors lack a known antigen. Libraries were made from TCR beta cDNA, and they carried unique molecular identifiers. MiXCR, applied by TCRdb to the PCR reads, yields one record per CDR3 protein. The sample lists some 370,000 distinct CDR3 sequences; roughly 38% were seen once. The sample taken for sequencing was blood. These TCRs come from a girl between 5 and 17 years old with multiple sclerosis.

CDR3 in amino acids: CASSLPYSGANVLTF. As DNA, the CDR3 is TGTGCCAGCAGCCTTCCGTACTCTGGGGCCAACGTCCTGACTTTC. This rearrangement joins TRBV3-1 to TRBJ2-6; D gene uncertain. CDR1 is LGHDT, CDR2 YNNKEL, per germline (reference sequence). V lost 4 bases, J lost 0 bases, and 7 bases lay in between. The CDR3 has 15 residues.

The rearrangement joins TRBV6-2 or TRBV6-3 to TRBJ1-2; weak D call: TRBD1 (5 bases). The germline V gene has CDR1 MNHEY and CDR2 SVGEGT. Trimming took off 4 bases at V and 5 bases at J, with 20 bases between the two ends. CDR3 length: 16 residues. CDR3 region: CASSSAWGDVGYGYTF. CDR3 in DNA: TGTGCCAGCAGTTCCGCCTGGGGCGATGTAGGTTATGGCTACACCTTC.

Note on this clonotype: Mismatch with germline at one junction end may stem from a read error. The V and J genes are TRBV15 and TRBJ2-6; TRBD1 is a possible D gene (5 bases). This CDR3 is built from 14 residues. CDR1 and CDR2 from the germline V gene are LNHNV and YYDKDF (reference sequence). The CDR3 nucleotides read TGTGCCACGCTCATGCCCTCTGGGGCCAAAGTCCTGACTTTC. This gives the protein CATLMPSGAKVLTF. The whole variable domain, remainder taken from reference TRBV15 and TRBJ2-6, is DAMVIQNPRYQVTQFGKPVTLSCSQTLNHNVMYWYQQKSSQAPKLLFHYYDKDFNNEADTPDNFQSRRPNTSFCFLDIRSPGLGDTAMYLCATLMPSGAKVLTFGAGSRLTVL.

This clonotype was found a few times. The chain recombines TRBV29-1 with TRBJ2-5, with 8 bases lining up with TRBD2. With the DNA end fitting TRBJ2-7 better, the J assignment may be wrong. CDR1 SQVTM and CDR2 ANQGSEA come from the germline V gene. The CDR3 has 13 residues. CDR3 coding DNA: TGCAGCGTCCTCGACGGGGGGGAGCCCGAGCAGTACTTC. Its protein is CSVLDGGEPEQYF.

This clonotype was counted ten times or more. This sequence joins TRBV4-2 and TRBJ2-1; 8 bases match TRBD2. CDR3 length: 17 amino acids. J gave up 0 bases and V 1 base, and 5 bases lay outside the gene matches. Germline-derived CDR1 and CDR2 are LGHNA and YNFKEQ. Written as DNA, the CDR3 is TGTGCCAGCAGCCAAGCTCTCAGCGGGGGCTCCTACAATGAGCAGTTCTTC. Translation: CASSQALSGGSYNEQFF.

This clonotype was counted only a few times. The chain recombines TRBV6-1 with TRBJ2-7, with 10 bases aligning to TRBD2. CDR3 length equals 16 residues. Germline CDR1 reads MNHNS; CDR2 reads SASEGT. V shed 5 bases, J shed 3 bases, and the junction held 10 bases outside the gene matches. CDR3 coding DNA: TGTGCCAGCAGTCTAGAGATGAGCGGGGGGGTCTACGAGCAGTACTTC. Protein product: CASSLEMSGGVYEQYF.

The table lists this clonotype with a few counts. The genes are TRBV6-8 and TRBJ1-2, with 8 bases lining up with TRBD1. The CDR3 covers 15 residues. The V gene end was trimmed by 6 bases and the J gene end by 5 bases; junction bases not matched to a gene: 11. The germline V gene has CDR1 MNHGY and CDR2 SAAAGT. This chain's CDR3 is CASRTRQGPGYGYTF. DNA of the CDR3: TGTGCCAGCAGGACAAGACAGGGGCCGGGGTATGGCTACACCTTC.